Included here is one T cell receptor (beta chain) sequence, with context. The antigen is not known. The junction differs from germline at one of its ends, possibly a read error. This specimen comes from a study of beta chain features in type 1 diabetes. Every sorted population was more than 95% pure. Findings and caveats of the study: In comparison with healthy donors, patients had naive, central memory and Treg TCRB repertoires that appeared more similar. Type 1 diabetes patients had moderately but significantly shorter TCRB CDR3s in all four CD4+ subsets.

Of the isolated RNA, all was reverse transcribed, and so the sequenced material was expressed TCRB transcripts. Measured with immunoSEQ multiplex PCR; TCRdb has only the in-frame clones, and not every one. The table records 300,000 to 400,000 clones, roughly a tenth of them present only once. This clonotype originated in a man under 40 with type 1 diabetes. Specimen: central memory CD4+ T cells from blood.

DNA of the CDR3: TGTGCCAGCAGCCAAGTAGGGACAGCCAGCTTCACTGAAGCTTTCTTT. Translating gives CASSQVGTASFTEAFF. The V gene is TRBV4-1, the J gene TRBJ1-1; 7 nucleotides line up with TRBD1. The CDR3 extends over 16 amino acids. Germline V lookup: CDR1 MGHRA, CDR2 YSYEKL.